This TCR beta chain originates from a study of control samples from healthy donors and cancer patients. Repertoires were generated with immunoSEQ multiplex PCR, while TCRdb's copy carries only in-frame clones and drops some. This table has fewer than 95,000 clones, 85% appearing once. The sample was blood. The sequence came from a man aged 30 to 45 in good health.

The CDR3 region has the DNA TGTGCCAGCAGTGAACAAAGGGTTAGCGCTGGAAACACCATATATTTT. Its protein is CASSEQRVSAGNTIYF. The chain carries TRBV2 and TRBJ1-3; D is uncertain. Germline V gene lookup returns CDR1 SNHLY and CDR2 FYNNEI. The CDR3 has 16 amino acids. Deletions cut 2 bases from V and 2 bases from J, with 13 bases between.